This T cell receptor beta chain is drawn from a study of OX40 agonist ivuxolimab in advanced cancers. Findings of the study overall: Partial responders receiving 0.1-3.0 mg/kg showed among the lowest clonal expansion.

Some clones are missing from TCRdb's copy, which holds only in-frame ones; the method was immunoSEQ multiplex PCR. In the table there are 90,000 to 100,000 clones, about four fifths of which are singletons. The germline V gene encodes CDR1 MNHEY and CDR2 SVGAGI. Deletions cut 2 bases from V and 6 bases from J, with 13 bases between. CDR3 length: 15 residues. This clone was picked up one time. Its matching antigen is unknown. The TCR was taken from an adult with an advanced solid tumor such as melanoma, head and neck, liver or kidney cancer. V is TRBV6-5 and J is TRBJ2-2; D could derive from TRBD1 or TRBD2 (5 bases each). Sequenced here: CD4+ or CD8+ T cells sorted from blood, sampled in a trial of the OX40 agonist ivuxolimab. The CDR3: CASSYAPGRPGELFF. CDR3 coding DNA: TGTGCCAGCAGTTACGCCCCGGGACGCCCCGGGGAGCTGTTTTTT.